This T cell receptor beta chain was captured by sequencing in a study of blood T cell repertoires in COVID-19. Study in general: Nucleic acid was either cDNA or gDNA, and it came from T cells, B-cell-depleted T cells, or PBMCs.

This CDR3 contains 13 residues. Germline trimming cut 4 bases from V and 4 bases from J; bases unmatched to any gene: 4. CDR1 and CDR2 from the germline V gene are SGHDT and YYEEEE. Source study methods: Estimation of nucleated cell counts was performed using reference gene primer amplification. Libraries were prepared by immunoSEQ multiplex PCR; TCRdb keeps only in-frame clonotypes and omits some of them. D and trimming were read from the DNA, whereas the V and J calls and clone size are those reported in that table. The sample lists fewer than 300,000 clones, about three quarters occurring once. Input material: peripheral blood. The receptor's source is an elderly woman with acute or convalescent COVID-19. This chain connects TRBV5-6 to TRBJ1-2; 7 bases align to TRBD1. The CDR3 spells CASSVQGPYGYTF. Written as DNA, the CDR3 is TGTGCCAGCAGCGTACAGGGGCCCTATGGCTACACCTTC.